This TCR beta chain derives from a study of T cells after yellow fever vaccination. Notes on the study in general: Once the booster was given, most primary-vaccination clones reappeared, at around 96% for CD4 and approximately 88% for CD8. Contaminating bulk clonotypes could be abundant in FACS-sorted repertoires.

Of note for this clonotype: The antigen is not known.

For TCR, cDNA came from 5'RACE template switching, which added a universal primer site and UMIs. TCRdb analysed the 5' RACE reads with MiXCR anew, one entry per CDR3 protein. The profile shows about 350,000 distinct CDR3 sequences, roughly 8% of them singletons. V dropped 6 bases and J dropped 3 bases, with 15 bases sitting between them. The CDR3 loop spans 13 amino acids. The V gene's germline CDR1 is SQVTM and CDR2 ANQGSEA. This specimen consisted of PBMCs, obtained about 41 days after the first yellow fever vaccination. The receptor's source is a man aged 18 to 30 who received the YFV17D yellow fever vaccine. The chain recombines TRBV29-1 with TRBJ2-7; possible D gene TRBD2, 6 bases. CDR3 DNA: TGCAGCGTCAGGGCGGGGAGTTTCTACGAGCAGTACTTC. It encodes CSVRAGSFYEQYF.